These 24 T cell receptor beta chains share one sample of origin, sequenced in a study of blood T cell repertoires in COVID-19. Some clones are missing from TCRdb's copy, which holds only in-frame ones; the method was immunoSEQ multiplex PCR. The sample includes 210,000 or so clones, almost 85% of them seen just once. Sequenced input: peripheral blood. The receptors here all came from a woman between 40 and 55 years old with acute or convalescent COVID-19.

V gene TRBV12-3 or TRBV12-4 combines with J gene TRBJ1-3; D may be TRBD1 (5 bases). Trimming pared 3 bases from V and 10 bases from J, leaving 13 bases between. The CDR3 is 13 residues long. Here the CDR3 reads CASSFFQAGTIYF. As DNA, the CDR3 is TGTGCCAGCAGTTTTTTCCAGGCAGGGACCATATATTTT.

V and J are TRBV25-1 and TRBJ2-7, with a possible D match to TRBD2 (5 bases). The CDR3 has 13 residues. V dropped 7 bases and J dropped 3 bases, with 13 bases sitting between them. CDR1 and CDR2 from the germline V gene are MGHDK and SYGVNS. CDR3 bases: TGTGCCAGCACTAACGCGGGCTTCTACGAGCAGTACTTC. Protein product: CASTNAGFYEQYF.

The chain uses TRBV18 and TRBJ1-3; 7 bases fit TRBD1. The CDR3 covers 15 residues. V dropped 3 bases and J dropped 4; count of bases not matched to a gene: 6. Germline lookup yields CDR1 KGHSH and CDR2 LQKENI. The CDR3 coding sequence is TGTGCCAGCTCACCGCGACAGGGAGGAGGAAACACCATATATTTT. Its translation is CASSPRQGGGNTIYF.

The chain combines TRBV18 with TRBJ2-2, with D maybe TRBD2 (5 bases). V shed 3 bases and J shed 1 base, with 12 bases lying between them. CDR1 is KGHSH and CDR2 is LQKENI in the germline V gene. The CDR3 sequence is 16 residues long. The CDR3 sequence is CASSPKDLLNTGELFF. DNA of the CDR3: TGTGCCAGCTCACCTAAGGACTTACTGAACACCGGGGAGCTGTTTTTT.

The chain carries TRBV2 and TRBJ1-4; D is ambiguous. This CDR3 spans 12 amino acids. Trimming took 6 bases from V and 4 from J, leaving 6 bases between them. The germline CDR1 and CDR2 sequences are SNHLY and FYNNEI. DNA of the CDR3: TGTGCCAGCAGGGGGAGTAATGAAAAACTGTTTTTT. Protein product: CASRGSNEKLFF.

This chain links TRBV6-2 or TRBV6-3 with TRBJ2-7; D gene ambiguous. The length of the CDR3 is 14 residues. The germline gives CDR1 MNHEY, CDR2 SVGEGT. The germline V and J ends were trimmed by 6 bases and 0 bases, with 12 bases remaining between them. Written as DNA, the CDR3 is TGTGCCAGCAGCCTTAATTACAACTCCTACGAGCAGTACTTC. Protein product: CASSLNYNSYEQYF.

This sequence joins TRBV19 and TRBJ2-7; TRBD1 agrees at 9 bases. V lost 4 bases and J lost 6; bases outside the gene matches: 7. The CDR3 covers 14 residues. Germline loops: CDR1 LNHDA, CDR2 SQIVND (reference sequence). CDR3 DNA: TGTGCCAGTAGTAAAGACAGGGGGTCTCTCGAGCAGTACTTC. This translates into CASSKDRGSLEQYF.

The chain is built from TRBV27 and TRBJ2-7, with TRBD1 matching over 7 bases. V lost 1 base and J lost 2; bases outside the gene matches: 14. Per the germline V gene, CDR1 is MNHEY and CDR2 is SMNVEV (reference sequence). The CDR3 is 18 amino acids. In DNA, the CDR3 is TGTGCCAGCAGTTTATTACGTAAGGACAGGAACATCCCCTACGAGCAGTACTTC. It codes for CASSLLRKDRNIPYEQYF.

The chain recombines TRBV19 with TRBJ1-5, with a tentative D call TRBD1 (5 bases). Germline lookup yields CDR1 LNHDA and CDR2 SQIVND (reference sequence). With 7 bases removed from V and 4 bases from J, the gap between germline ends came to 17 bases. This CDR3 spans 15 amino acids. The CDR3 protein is CASTPDRGGNQPQHF. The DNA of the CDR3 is TGTGCCAGTACCCCCGATCGGGGGGGGAATCAGCCCCAGCATTTT.

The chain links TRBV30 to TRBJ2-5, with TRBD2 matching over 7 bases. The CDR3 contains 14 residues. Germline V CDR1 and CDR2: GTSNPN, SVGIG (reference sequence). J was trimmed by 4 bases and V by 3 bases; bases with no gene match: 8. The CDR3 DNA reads TGTGCCTGGAGGGGGAGGGAGAGCAGAGAGACCCAGTACTTC. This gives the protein CAWRGRESRETQYF.

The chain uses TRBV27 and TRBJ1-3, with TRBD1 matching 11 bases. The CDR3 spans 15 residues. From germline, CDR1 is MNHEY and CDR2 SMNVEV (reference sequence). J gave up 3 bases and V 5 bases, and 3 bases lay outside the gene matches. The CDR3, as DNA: TGTGCCAGCAGTCGGACAGGGGGCTATGGAAACACCATATATTTT. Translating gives CASSRTGGYGNTIYF.

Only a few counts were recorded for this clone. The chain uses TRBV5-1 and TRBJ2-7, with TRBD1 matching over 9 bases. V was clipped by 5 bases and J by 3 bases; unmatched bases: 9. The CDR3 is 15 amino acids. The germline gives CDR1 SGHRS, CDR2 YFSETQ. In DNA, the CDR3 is TGCGCCAGCAGTCCGCCCGGGACAGGGCGCTACGAGCAGTACTTC. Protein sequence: CASSPPGTGRYEQYF.

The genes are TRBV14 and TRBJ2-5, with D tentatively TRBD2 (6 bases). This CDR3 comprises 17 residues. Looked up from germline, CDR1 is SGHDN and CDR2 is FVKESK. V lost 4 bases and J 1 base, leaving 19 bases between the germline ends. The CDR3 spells CASSLRRGTGVQETQYF. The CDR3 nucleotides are TGTGCCAGCAGCCTAAGGAGGGGTACCGGGGTCCAAGAGACCCAGTACTTC.

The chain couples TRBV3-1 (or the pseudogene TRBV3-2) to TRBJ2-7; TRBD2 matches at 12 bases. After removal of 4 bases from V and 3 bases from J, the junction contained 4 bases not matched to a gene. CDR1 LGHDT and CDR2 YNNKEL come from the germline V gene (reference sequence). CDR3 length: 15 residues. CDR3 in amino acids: CASSRLLAGGYEQYF. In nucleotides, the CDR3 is TGTGCCAGCAGCCGCTTACTAGCGGGGGGCTACGAGCAGTACTTC.

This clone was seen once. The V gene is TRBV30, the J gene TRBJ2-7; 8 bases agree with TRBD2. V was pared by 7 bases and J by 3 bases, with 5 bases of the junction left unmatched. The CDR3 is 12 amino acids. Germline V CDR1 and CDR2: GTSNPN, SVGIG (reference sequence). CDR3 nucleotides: TGTGCCTCCTTGGCGGGAGGCTACGAGCAGTACTTC. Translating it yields CASLAGGYEQYF.

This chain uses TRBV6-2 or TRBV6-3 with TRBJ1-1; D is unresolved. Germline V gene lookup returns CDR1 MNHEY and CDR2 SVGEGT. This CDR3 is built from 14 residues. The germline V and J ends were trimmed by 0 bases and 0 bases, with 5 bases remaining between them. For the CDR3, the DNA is TGTGCCAGCAGTTACTCCGAGGTGAACACTGAAGCTTTCTTT. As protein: CASSYSEVNTEAFF.

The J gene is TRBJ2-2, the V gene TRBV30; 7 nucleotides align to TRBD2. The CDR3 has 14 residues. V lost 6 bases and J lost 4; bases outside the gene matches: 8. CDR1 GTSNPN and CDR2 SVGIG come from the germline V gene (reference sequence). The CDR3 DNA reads TGTGCCTGCCCTAGTGCGGGAGCCACCGGGGAGCTGTTTTTT. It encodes CACPSAGATGELFF.

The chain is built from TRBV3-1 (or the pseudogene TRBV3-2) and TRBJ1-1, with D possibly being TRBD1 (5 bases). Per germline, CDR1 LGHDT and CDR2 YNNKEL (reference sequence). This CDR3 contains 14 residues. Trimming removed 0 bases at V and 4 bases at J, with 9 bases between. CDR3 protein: CASSQDRVITEAFF. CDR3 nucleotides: TGTGCCAGCAGCCAAGACAGGGTGATCACTGAAGCTTTCTTT.

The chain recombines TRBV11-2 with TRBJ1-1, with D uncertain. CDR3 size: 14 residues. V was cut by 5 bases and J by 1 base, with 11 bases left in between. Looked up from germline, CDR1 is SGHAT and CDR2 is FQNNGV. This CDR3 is CASSPVEGNTEAFF. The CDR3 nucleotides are TGTGCCAGCAGCCCGGTGGAGGGGAACACTGAAGCTTTCTTT.

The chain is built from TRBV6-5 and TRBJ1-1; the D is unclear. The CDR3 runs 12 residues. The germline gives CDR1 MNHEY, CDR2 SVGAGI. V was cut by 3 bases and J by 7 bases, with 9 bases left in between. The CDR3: CASSYSGGEAFF. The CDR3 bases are TGTGCCAGCAGTTATTCAGGAGGTGAAGCTTTCTTT.

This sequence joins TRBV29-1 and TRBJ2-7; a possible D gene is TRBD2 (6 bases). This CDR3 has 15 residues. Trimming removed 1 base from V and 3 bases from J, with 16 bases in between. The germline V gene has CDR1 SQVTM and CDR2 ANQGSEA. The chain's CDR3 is CSVEALGGSGYEQYF. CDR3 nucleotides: TGCAGCGTTGAAGCGCTCGGGGGTAGCGGCTACGAGCAGTACTTC.

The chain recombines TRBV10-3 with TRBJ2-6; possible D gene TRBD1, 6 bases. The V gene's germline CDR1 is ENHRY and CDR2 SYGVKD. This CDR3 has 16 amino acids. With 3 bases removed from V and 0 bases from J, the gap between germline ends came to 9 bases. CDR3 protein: CAISEYRDSGANVLTF. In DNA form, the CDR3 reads TGTGCCATCAGTGAATACAGGGACTCTGGGGCCAACGTCCTGACTTTC.

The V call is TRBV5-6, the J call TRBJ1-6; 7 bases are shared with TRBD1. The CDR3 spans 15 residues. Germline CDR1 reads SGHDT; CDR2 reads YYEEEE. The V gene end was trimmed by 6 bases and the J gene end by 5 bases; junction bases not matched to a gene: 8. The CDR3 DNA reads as TGTGCCAGCACCGCCCGACAGGGTCATAATTCACCCCTCCACTTT. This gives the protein CASTARQGHNSPLHF.

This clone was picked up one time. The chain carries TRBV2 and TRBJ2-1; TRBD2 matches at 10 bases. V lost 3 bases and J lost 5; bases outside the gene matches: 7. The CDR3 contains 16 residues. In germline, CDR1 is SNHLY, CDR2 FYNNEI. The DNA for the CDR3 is TGTGCCAGCAGTGATCTAGCGGGGGAACATCACAATGAGCAGTTCTTC. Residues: CASSDLAGEHHNEQFF.